The rows below give T cell receptor beta chains drawn from one sample of a study of blood T cell repertoires in COVID-19. Data came from immunoSEQ multiplex PCR; TCRdb stores just in-frame clones and leaves some out. The sample includes hundreds of thousands of clones, 70% to 90% of them seen just once. Sequences were obtained from PBMCs or T cells enriched from blood (not recorded which). The receptors derive from a woman aged 18-30 years with acute COVID-19. Both conserved end residues are part of each CDR3. A D gene is named only where the DNA matches it firmly. Rows give clone size only sometimes, using once, few, many, or a class for an expanded clone.

J gene,D gene,clone size,V gene,CDR3 DNA,CDR3 protein
TRBJ1-2,TRBD1,-,TRBV28,TGTGCCAGCAGTTCCGGACAGGGGGATACTGGCTACACCTTC,CASSSGQGDTGYTF
TRBJ1-1,TRBD1,-,TRBV4-3,TGCGCCAGCAGCCAAGCCGGGACAGAGAACACTGAAGCTTTCTTT,CASSQAGTENTEAFF
TRBJ1-3,-,-,TRBV18,TGTGCCAGCTCACTACAGACAGACTCTGGAAACACCATATATTTT,CASSLQTDSGNTIYF
TRBJ1-5,-,many,TRBV28,TGTGCCAGCAGTTTCGGAGGGCCTCAGCCCCAGCATTTT,CASSFGGPQPQHF
TRBJ1-4,-,-,TRBV10-3,TGTGCCATCAGTGGGGCGGGTGCTAATGAAAAACTGTTTTTT,CAISGAGANEKLFF
TRBJ1-2,TRBD1,-,TRBV6-5,TGTGCCAGCAGTTACAACGACAGGGAGAATGGCTACACCTTC,CASSYNDRENGYTF
TRBJ2-7,-,-,TRBV7-9,TGTGCCAGCAGCTCGAGGACGGTTAAGCGGAACGAGCAGTACTTC,CASSSRTVKRNEQYF
TRBJ1-2,-,-,TRBV2,TGTGCCAGCTACAGGGAAACGCCCGGGCTTGGCTACACCTTC,CASYRETPGLGYTF
TRBJ1-4,TRBD1,-,TRBV4-3,TGCGCCAGCAGCCAAGCCAGGACAGGGCTTAATGAAAAACTGTTTTTT,CASSQARTGLNEKLFF
TRBJ1-4,TRBD1,-,TRBV27,TGTGCCAGCAGTTTCTTACAGGGGAATGAAAAACTGTTTTTT,CASSFLQGNEKLFF
TRBJ1-1,TRBD1,-,TRBV7-9,TGTGCCAGCAGCCAAACAGGGGGCCCTGAAGCTTTCTTT,CASSQTGGPEAFF
TRBJ2-3,-,-,TRBV18,TGTGCCAGCTCACCAAACGCCGCGATAGATACGCAGTATTTT,CASSPNAAIDTQYF
TRBJ1-2,-,-,TRBV15,TGTGCCACCAGCAGAGACAGGGAGGGCTATGGCTACACCTTC,CATSRDREGYGYTF
TRBJ1-2,-,once,TRBV29-1,TGCAGCGTTGAAGAAAGATTGACAGAGAGCTATGGCTACACCTTC,CSVEERLTESYGYTF
TRBJ2-5,TRBD1,-,TRBV11-3,TGTGCCAGCAGCGTAGGGGGGACAGGGGGATTCCAAGAGACCCAGTACTTC,CASSVGGTGGFQETQYF
TRBJ2-7,TRBD1,-,TRBV27,TGTGCCAGCAGTCCGCCCCGACAGGGATTCTCCTACGAGCAGTACTTC,CASSPPRQGFSYEQYF
TRBJ1-3,TRBD1,many,TRBV5-6,TGTGCCAGCTGGAAGGGGGCGCGTGGAAACACCATATATTTT,CASWKGARGNTIYF
TRBJ1-2,TRBD1,-,TRBV7-2,TGTGCCAGCAGCTACAGGGGCCTTAACTATGGCTACACCTTC,CASSYRGLNYGYTF
TRBJ2-7,TRBD1,-,TRBV10-1,TGCGCCAGCAGTGACGGGACAGGGGGCTCCTACGAGCAGTACTTC,CASSDGTGGSYEQYF
TRBJ2-7,-,few,TRBV3-1/TRBV3-2,TGTGCCAGCAGCCAAGACACTAGATACTACGAGCAGTACTTC,CASSQDTRYYEQYF
TRBJ1-2,-,-,TRBV12-2,TGTGCAAGTCGCTTTACTTGGGGGGGCACCTTC,CASRFTWGGTF
TRBJ2-7,TRBD2,-,TRBV11-2,TGTGCCAGCAGCATTAGCGGGGGGGCGGTCGAGCAGTACTTC,CASSISGGAVEQYF
TRBJ2-1,TRBD2,-,TRBV28,TGTGCCAGCAGTTCGACTAGCGGGGGACCCAATGAGCAGTTCTTC,CASSSTSGGPNEQFF
TRBJ1-1,-,-,TRBV29-1,TGCAGCGTTGCAGGGACTGAAGCTTTCTTT,CSVAGTEAFF
TRBJ2-3,-,-,TRBV10-2,TGCGCCAGCAGTGCCGAGCGGAATACGCAGTATTTT,CASSAERNTQYF
TRBJ1-3,-,-,TRBV6-5,TGTGCCACCCGTGCGGCTCTCTCTGGAAACACCATATATTTT,CATRAALSGNTIYF
TRBJ2-5,-,-,TRBV10-3,TGTGCCATCAGTGAGTCATATGGGGCCAGGGAGACCCAGTACTTC,CAISESYGARETQYF
TRBJ1-3,-,-,TRBV28,TGTGCCAGCAGTTTTGGGCTTTCCTCTGGAAACACCATATATTTT,CASSFGLSSGNTIYF
TRBJ1-2,TRBD1,once,TRBV9,TGTGCCAGCAGCGTAGGGGGACAGGTGGCCGGCTACACCTTC,CASSVGGQVAGYTF
TRBJ1-4,-,-,TRBV7-9,TGTGCCAGCAGCTTAGCGTCGTTAAATGAAAAACTGTTTTTT,CASSLASLNEKLFF
TRBJ2-4,TRBD1,-,TRBV6-5,TGTGCCAGCAGCCGCGGGACAGGGGGCTACATTCAGTACTTC,CASSRGTGGYIQYF